The rows below give T cell receptor beta chains drawn from one sample of a study of blood T cell repertoires in COVID-19. Assay: immunoSEQ multiplex PCR; the TCRdb copy retains only in-frame clones and omits some. Here the sample spans 200,000 to 300,000 clones, over 80% being singletons. Specimen: peripheral blood. The receptors derive from a human donor in a cohort sampled during active COVID-19. The CDR3 runs from the conserved cysteine through the conserved F or W. The size field is filled for only some rows; it gives once, few, many or a size class.

>TRBV24-1|once
CATSDYSGTGELFF
>TRBV5-4|once
CASSSVVAGGYSSYEQYF
>TRBV6-4|many
CASSARTGNNEQFF
>TRBV7-9|-
CASSLAVLPTDTQYF
>TRBV6-5|-
CASSSAPTGLHEQYF
>TRBV6-5|-
CASSSGRVTNSPLHF
>TRBV14|-
CASSQVGANVLTF
>TRBV10-2|few
CACRTGESEQYF
>TRBV6-5|-
CASTRRGNTEAFF
>TRBV13|-
CASSLGLGTGNEKLFF
>TRBV4-1|-
CASSQEPGLAGGYSYNEQFF
>TRBV28|-
CASSFGLGVNEQFF
>TRBV28|-
CASISGRPGSGELFF
>TRBV21-1|-
CASSTLTDRRNTEAFF
>TRBV6-9|-
CASSSCCGLNYGYTF
>TRBV3-1/TRBV3-2|-
CASSQGGPSTDTQYF
>TRBV6-5|-
CASRLTGASYEQYF
>TRBV6-4|-
CASSPRVTYNSPLHF
>TRBV6-5|-
CATQDRGNTEAFF
>TRBV14|-
CASSQDSAGETQYF
>TRBV3-1/TRBV3-2|-
CASSPADRENTEAFF
>TRBV28|-
CASSLRGSPLHF
>TRBV15|-
CATSSRGAGNQPQHF
>TRBV6-6|-
CASTRGERSYEQYF
>TRBV6-6|-
CASSYSSRGNQPQHF
>TRBV13|-
CASSLGLAGDEQFF